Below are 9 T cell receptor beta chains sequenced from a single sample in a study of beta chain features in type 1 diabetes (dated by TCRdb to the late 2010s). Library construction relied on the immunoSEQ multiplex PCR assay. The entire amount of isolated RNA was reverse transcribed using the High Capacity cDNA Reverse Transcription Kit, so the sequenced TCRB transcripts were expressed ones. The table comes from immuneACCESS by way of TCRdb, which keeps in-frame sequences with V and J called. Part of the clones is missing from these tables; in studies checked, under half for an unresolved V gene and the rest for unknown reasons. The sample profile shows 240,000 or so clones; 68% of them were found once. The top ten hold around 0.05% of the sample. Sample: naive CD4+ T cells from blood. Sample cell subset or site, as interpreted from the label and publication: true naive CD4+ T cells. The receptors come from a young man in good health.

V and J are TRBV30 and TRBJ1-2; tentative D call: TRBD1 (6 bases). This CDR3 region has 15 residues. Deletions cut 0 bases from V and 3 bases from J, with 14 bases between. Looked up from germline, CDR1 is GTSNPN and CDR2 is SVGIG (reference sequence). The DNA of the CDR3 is TGTGCCTGGAGTGTACCCTACAGGGCGGACTATGGCTACACCTTC. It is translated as CAWSVPYRADYGYTF.

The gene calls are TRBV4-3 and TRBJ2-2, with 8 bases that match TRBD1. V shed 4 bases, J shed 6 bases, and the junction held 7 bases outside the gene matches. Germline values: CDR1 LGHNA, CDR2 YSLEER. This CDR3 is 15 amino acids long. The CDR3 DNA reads TGCGCCAGCAGCCTCACGGACAGGGAGGCCGGGGAGCTGTTTTTT. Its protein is CASSLTDREAGELFF.

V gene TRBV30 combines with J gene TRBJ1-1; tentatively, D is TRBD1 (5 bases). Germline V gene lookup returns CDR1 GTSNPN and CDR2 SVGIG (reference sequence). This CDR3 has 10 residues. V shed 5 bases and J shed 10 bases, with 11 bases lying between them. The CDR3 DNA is TGTGCCTGGCAGGGAATGCTAGCTTTCTTT. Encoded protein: CAWQGMLAFF.

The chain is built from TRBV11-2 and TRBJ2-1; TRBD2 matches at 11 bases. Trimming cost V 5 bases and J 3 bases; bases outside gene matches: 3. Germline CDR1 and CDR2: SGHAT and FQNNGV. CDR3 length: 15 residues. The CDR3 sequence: CASSPTSGSYNEQFF. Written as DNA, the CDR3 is TGTGCCAGCAGCCCCACTAGCGGGAGCTACAATGAGCAGTTCTTC.

The DNA of the CDR3 is TGCGCCAGCAGCCGAGACAGGGAGAGCGAGCAGTACTTC. This sequence encodes CASSRDRESEQYF. This chain uses TRBV4-3 with TRBJ2-7; 7 bases are a match to TRBD1. V lost 4 bases, J lost 6 bases, and 6 bases stayed unmatched. The CDR3 runs 13 residues. Germline-derived CDR1 and CDR2 are LGHNA and YSLEER.

This CDR3 is CASSEFQSGETQYF. CDR3 DNA: TGCGCCAGCAGTGAGTTTCAGAGCGGAGAGACCCAGTACTTC. The genes are TRBV10-2 and TRBJ2-5; maybe TRBD2 (5 bases). Looked up from germline, CDR1 is WSHSY and CDR2 is SAAADI. The CDR3 totals 14 residues. V lost 1 base and J lost 4, with 10 bases in between.

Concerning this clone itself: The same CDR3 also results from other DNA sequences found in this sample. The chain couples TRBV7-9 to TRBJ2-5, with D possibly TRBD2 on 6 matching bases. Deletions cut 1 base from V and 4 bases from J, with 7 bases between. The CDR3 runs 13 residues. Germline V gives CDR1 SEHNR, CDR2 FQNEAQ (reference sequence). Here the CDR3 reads CASSLVGGETQYF. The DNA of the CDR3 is TGTGCCAGCAGCTTAGTCGGGGGAGAGACCCAGTACTTC.

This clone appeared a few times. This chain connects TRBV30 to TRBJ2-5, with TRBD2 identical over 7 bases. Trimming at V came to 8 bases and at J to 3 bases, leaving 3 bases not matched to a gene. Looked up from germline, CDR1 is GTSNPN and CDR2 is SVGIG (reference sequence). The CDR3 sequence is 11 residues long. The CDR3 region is CAGGGEETQYF. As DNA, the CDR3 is TGTGCCGGTGGGGGGGAAGAGACCCAGTACTTC. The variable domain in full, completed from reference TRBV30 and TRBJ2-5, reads SQTIHQWPATLVQPVGSPLSLECTVEGTSNPNLYWYRQAAGRGLQLLFYSVGIGQISSEVPQNLSASRPQDRQFILSSKKLLLSDSGFYLCAGGGEETQYFGPGTRLLVL.

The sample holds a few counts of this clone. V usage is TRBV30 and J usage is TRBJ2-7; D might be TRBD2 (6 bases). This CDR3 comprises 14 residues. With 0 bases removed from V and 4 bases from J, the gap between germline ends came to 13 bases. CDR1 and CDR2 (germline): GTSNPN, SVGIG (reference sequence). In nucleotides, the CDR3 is TGTGCCTGGAGTGTTTACGGGAGAAGATACGAGCAGTACTTC. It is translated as CAWSVYGRRYEQYF. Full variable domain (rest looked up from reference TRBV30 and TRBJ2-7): SQTIHQWPATLVQPVGSPLSLECTVEGTSNPNLYWYRQAAGRGLQLLFYSVGIGQISSEVPQNLSASRPQDRQFILSSKKLLLSDSGFYLCAWSVYGRRYEQYFGPGTRLTVT.